Described below is a single T cell receptor beta chain sequence and its context. Antigen: not known. The CDR3 is made up of 17 amino acids. Germline assignment: CDR1 SGHDN and CDR2 FVKESK. V was pared by 0 bases and J by 2 bases, with 6 bases of the junction left unmatched. The data are from a study of cytomegalovirus exposure and HLA in healthy donors. On the study more broadly: The approximately 120 validation repertoires and the roughly 680 first-cohort repertoires shared a platform, a later analysis reported.

Using immunoSEQ multiplex PCR, the repertoire was profiled, and TCRdb retains in-frame clones only, with some absent. The data contain tens of thousands of clones, around 94% of them singletons. Whole-study findings and limits: First-cohort TCR clusters were later found to tend to co-occur in the approximately 110 validation repertoires. Specificity of a few CMV-associated chains for CMV antigens was verified in vitro.

Sequencing was performed on PBMCs. This chain links TRBV14 with TRBJ2-3; 9 bases map to TRBD2. The TCR originated in a woman in her late teens or twenties in good health and CMV-seronegative. DNA for the CDR3: TGTGCCAGCAGCCAAGAAATGACTAGCGGCGTCACAGATACGCAGTATTTT. It yields the protein CASSQEMTSGVTDTQYF.